This TCR beta chain was identified in a study of blood T cell repertoires in COVID-19. On the study more broadly: Both acute and convalescent COVID-19 samples were obtained from the United States, Italy and Spain. From T cells, B-cell-depleted T cells, or PBMCs came the material, which was cDNA or gDNA.

In the original processing: For nucleated cells, counts were estimated from reference gene primer amplification. The repertoire was sequenced with immunoSEQ multiplex PCR; TCRdb's copy has only in-frame clones and lacks some. V and J calls plus clone size are reproduced from that table; the DNA served to infer D and trimming. This table holds some 150,000 clones, just over 85% found once. The V gene's germline CDR1 is MNHEY and CDR2 SVGAGI. This CDR3 has 13 residues. V shed 5 bases and J 4 bases; nucleotides not matched to a gene: 5. The J gene is TRBJ2-7, the V gene TRBV6-5, with 7 bases that match TRBD1. This receptor was obtained from a man aged 70 or older with acute or convalescent COVID-19. Source material: peripheral blood. The CDR3 protein is CASSPQGLYEQYF. Here the CDR3 DNA reads TGTGCCAGCAGTCCACAGGGGTTGTACGAGCAGTACTTC.